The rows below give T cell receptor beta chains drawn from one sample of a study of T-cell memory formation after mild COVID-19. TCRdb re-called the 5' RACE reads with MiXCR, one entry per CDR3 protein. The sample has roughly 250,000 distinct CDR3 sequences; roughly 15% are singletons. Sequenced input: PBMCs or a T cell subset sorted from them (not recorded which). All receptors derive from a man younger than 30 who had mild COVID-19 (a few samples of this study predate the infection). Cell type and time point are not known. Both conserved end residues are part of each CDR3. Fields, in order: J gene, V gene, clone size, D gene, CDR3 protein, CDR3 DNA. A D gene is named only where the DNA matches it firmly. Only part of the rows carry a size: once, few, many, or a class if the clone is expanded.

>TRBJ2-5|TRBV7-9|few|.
CASSRYGRAETQYF
TGTGCCAGCAGCCGCTATGGTCGGGCAGAGACCCAGTACTTC
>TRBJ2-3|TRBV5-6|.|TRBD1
CASSLVRRGRDTQYF
TGTGCCAGCAGCTTGGTCCGAAGGGGGCGAGATACGCAGTATTTT
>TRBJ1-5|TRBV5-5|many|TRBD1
CASSLGDRGRQPQHF
TGTGCCAGCAGCTTGGGGGACAGGGGACGGCAGCCCCAGCATTTT
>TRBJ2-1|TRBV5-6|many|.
CASSLVVANRHEQFF
TGTGCCAGCAGCTTGGTCGTGGCTAATCGTCATGAGCAGTTCTTC
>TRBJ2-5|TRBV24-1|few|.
CATSDPTVYQETQYF
TGTGCCACCAGTGACCCGACAGTGTACCAAGAGACCCAGTACTTC
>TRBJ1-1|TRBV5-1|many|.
CASSLGFEDTEAFF
TGCGCCAGCAGCTTGGGGTTCGAGGACACTGAAGCTTTCTTT
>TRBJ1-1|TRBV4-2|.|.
CASSQGGPVNTEAFF
TGTGCCAGCAGCCAAGGGGGGCCCGTGAACACTGAAGCTTTCTTT
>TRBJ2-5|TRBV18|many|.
CASSPDRSRGTQYF
TGTGCCAGCTCACCTGACAGGTCGAGGGGGACCCAGTACTTC
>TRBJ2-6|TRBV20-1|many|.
CSARVQGAPGANVLTF
TGCAGTGCTAGAGTTCAGGGAGCCCCTGGGGCCAACGTCCTGACTTTC
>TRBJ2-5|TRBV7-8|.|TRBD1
CPSTLRGQGARETQYF
TGTCCCAGCACCCTTAGGGGACAGGGGGCAAGAGAGACCCAGTACTTC
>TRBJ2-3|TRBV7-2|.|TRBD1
CASSLEGARTTDTQYF
TGTGCCAGCAGCTTAGAGGGGGCCCGAACCACAGATACGCAGTATTTT
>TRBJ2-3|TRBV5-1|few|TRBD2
CASSQGGLAVSTDTQYF
TGCGCCAGCAGCCAGGGCGGACTAGCGGTTAGCACAGATACGCAGTATTTT
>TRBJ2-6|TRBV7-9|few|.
CASSSPGISGANVLTF
TGTGCCAGCAGCTCCCCGGGGATCTCTGGGGCCAACGTCCTGACTTTC
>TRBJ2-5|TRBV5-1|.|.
CASSLAGGHETQYF
TGCGCCAGCAGCTTGGCCGGAGGTCATGAGACCCAGTACTTC
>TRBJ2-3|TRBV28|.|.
CASSFRRDTQYF
TGTGCCAGCAGTTTCAGGAGGGATACGCAGTATTTT
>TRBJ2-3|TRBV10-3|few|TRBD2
CAIGGLAGGSNTDTQYF
TGTGCCATCGGCGGACTAGCGGGGGGATCCAACACAGATACGCAGTATTTT
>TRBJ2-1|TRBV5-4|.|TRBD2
CASSPGLAGGNEQFF
TGTGCCAGCAGCCCGGGACTAGCGGGGGGCAATGAGCAGTTCTTC
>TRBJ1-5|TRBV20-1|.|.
CSADRDSNQPQHF
TGCAGTGCTGACCGGGACAGCAATCAGCCCCAGCATTTT
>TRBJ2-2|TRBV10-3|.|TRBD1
CAITRDRARTGELFF
TGTGCCATCACTCGGGACAGGGCTCGCACCGGGGAGCTGTTTTTT
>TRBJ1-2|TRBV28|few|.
CASSFLRSSYTF
TGTGCCAGCAGTTTCCTCCGGTCTAGCTACACCTTC
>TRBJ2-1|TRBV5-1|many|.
CASFTSGTYNEQFF
TGCGCCAGCTTCACGAGCGGTACCTACAATGAGCAGTTCTTC
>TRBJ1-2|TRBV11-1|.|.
CASSWGVPNYGYTF
TGTGCCAGCAGCTGGGGGGTTCCCAACTATGGCTACACCTTC
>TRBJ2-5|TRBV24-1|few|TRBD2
CATSTLLAGGETQYF
TGTGCCACCAGTACTCTTCTAGCGGGGGGCGAGACCCAGTACTTC
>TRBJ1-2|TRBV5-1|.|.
CASSQSGSYGYTF
TGCGCCAGCAGCCAATCAGGATCGTATGGCTACACCTTC
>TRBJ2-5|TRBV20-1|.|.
CSATRGETQYF
TGCAGTGCCACTAGAGGGGAGACCCAGTACTTC
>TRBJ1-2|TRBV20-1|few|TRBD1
CSATGTGYSGYTF
TGCAGTGCTACCGGGACAGGGTATTCTGGCTACACCTTC
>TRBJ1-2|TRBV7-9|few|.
CASSLGVPSGGYTF
TGTGCCAGCAGCTTAGGGGTCCCTAGCGGTGGCTACACCTTC
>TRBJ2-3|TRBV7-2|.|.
CASSLGVISETDTQYF
TGTGCCAGCAGCTTAGGTGTTATTAGTGAGACAGATACGCAGTATTTT
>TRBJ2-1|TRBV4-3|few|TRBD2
CASSQDGGGGPFNEQFF
TGCGCCAGCAGCCAAGACGGTGGCGGGGGGCCCTTCAATGAGCAGTTCTTC
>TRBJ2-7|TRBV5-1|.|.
CASSSNPSEQYF
TGCGCCAGCAGCTCCAACCCGAGCGAGCAGTACTTC
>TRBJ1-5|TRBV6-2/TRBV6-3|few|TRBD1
CASRPRTGAFSPQHF
TGTGCCAGCCGGCCCCGAACAGGGGCTTTTTCGCCCCAGCATTTT
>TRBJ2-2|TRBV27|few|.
CASSDVDGVPGELFF
TGTGCCAGCAGTGACGTGGACGGGGTTCCCGGGGAGCTGTTTTTT
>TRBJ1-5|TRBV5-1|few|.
CASSEQGAPWGQHF
TGCGCCAGCAGCGAACAGGGAGCCCCTTGGGGCCAGCATTTT
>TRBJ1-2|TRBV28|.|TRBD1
CASKTGGIWDGYTF
TGTGCCAGCAAGACAGGGGGCATTTGGGATGGCTACACCTTC
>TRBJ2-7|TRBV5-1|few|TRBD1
CASSPGQGMGEQYF
TGCGCCAGCAGCCCGGGACAGGGGATGGGCGAGCAGTACTTC
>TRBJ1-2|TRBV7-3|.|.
CASSLSSGNVYGYTF
TGTGCCAGCAGCTTATCGTCAGGGAACGTCTATGGCTACACCTTC
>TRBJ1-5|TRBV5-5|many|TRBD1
CASSPADRLDNQPQHF
TGTGCCAGCAGCCCTGCGGACAGGTTAGATAATCAGCCCCAGCATTTT
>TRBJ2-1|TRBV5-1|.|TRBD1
CASTLDGTGAYNEQFF
TGCGCCAGCACTTTGGACGGGACAGGGGCCTACAATGAGCAGTTCTTC
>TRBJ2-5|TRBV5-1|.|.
CASSLVAGKETQYF
TGCGCCAGCAGCTTGGTTGCGGGGAAAGAGACCCAGTACTTC
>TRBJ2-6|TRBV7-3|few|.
CASSLMAGSGANVLTF
TGTGCCAGCAGCTTAATGGCGGGCTCTGGGGCCAACGTCCTGACTTTC
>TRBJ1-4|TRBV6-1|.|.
CASSEALSATNEKLFF
TGTGCCAGCAGTGAAGCGCTAAGTGCAACTAATGAAAAACTGTTTTTT
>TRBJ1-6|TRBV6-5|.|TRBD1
CASISTGTGGSPLHF
TGTGCCAGCATAAGCACCGGGACAGGGGGGTCACCCCTCCACTTT
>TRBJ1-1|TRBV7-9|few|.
CASSWGALNTEAFF
TGTGCCAGCAGCTGGGGGGCACTGAACACTGAAGCTTTCTTT
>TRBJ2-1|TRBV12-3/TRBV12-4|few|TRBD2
CASMSSGGGREQFF
TGTGCCAGCATGAGTAGCGGGGGAGGTAGGGAGCAGTTCTTC
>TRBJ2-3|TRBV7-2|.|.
CASSARRRSTDTQYF
TGTGCCAGCAGCGCGAGGCGCAGAAGCACAGATACGCAGTATTTT
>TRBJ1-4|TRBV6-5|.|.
CASRDATNEKLFF
TGTGCCAGTCGAGATGCAACTAATGAAAAACTGTTTTTT
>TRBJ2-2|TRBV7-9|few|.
CASSPRGLFTGELFF
TGTGCCAGCAGCCCCCGAGGGCTGTTCACCGGGGAGCTGTTTTTT
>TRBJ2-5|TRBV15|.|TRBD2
CATSRDRAGGRETQYF
TGTGCCACCAGCAGAGATCGAGCGGGGGGGCGGGAGACCCAGTACTTC
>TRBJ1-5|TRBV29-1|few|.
CSVVNDFNQPQHF
TGCAGCGTTGTTAATGATTTCAATCAGCCCCAGCATTTT
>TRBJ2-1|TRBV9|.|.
CASSVASSFNEQFF
TGTGCCAGCAGCGTAGCCAGTTCCTTTAATGAGCAGTTCTTC
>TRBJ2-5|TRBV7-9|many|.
CASSLVTSVQETQYF
TGTGCCAGCAGCTTAGTTACTTCAGTACAAGAGACCCAGTACTTC
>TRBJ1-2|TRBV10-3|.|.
CAISEPSGGSYGYNF
TGTGCCATCAGTGAGCCGTCGGGGGGCTCATATGGCTACAACTTC
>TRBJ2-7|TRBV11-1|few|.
CASRAGRATSYEQYF
TGTGCCAGCAGGGCGGGCAGGGCCACCTCCTACGAGCAGTACTTC
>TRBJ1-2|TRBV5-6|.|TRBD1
CASSLGSGQGVRYTF
TGTGCCAGCAGCTTAGGTTCCGGACAGGGAGTTCGCTACACCTTC
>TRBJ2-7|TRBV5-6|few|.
CASSPVEAYEQYF
TGTGCCAGCAGCCCGGTGGAGGCCTACGAGCAGTACTTC
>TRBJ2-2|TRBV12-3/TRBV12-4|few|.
CASGSRPGSTGELFF
TGTGCCAGCGGGTCTCGGCCAGGGAGCACCGGGGAGCTGTTTTTT
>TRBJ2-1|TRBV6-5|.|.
CASSDGGGGNNEQFF
TGTGCCAGCAGTGACGGGGGTGGGGGGAACAATGAGCAGTTCTTC
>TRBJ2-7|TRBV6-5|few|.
CASSNGQGSYYEQYF
TGTGCCAGCAGTAACGGGCAGGGATCCTACTACGAGCAGTACTTC
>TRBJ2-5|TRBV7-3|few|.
CASSPTATQETQYF
TGTGCCAGCAGCCCCACGGCAACTCAAGAGACCCAGTACTTC
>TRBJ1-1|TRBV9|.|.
CASMGGQSNTEAFF
TGTGCCAGCATGGGGGGACAATCAAACACTGAAGCTTTCTTT